This is a list of T cell receptor beta chains from one sample in a study of blood T cell repertoires in COVID-19. Clones were read by immunoSEQ multiplex PCR, and TCRdb kept only the in-frame ones, dropping some. This sample has around 190,000 clones, with more than 70% found just once. Sequencing was done on a sample of peripheral blood. These TCRs come from a man aged 18 to 29 with active or convalescent COVID-19. Each CDR3 is given without its conserved first and last residue. A D gene is named only where the DNA matches it firmly.

v_gene: TRBV11-2; d_gene: .; CDR3aa: ASSTPGLQQF
v_gene: TRBV7-2; d_gene: TRBD2; CDR3aa: ASSRTSRPDTQY
v_gene: TRBV18; d_gene: TRBD2; CDR3aa: ASSVPAGGQDTQY
v_gene: TRBV5-1; d_gene: TRBD1; CDR3aa: ASSIEGTDYGYT
v_gene: TRBV5-4; d_gene: .; CDR3aa: ASSSAGRVSNSPLH
v_gene: TRBV7-7; d_gene: .; CDR3aa: ASSLALGAIDTQY
v_gene: TRBV11-2; d_gene: TRBD1; CDR3aa: ASSPGRGNSPLH
v_gene: TRBV5-1; d_gene: TRBD1; CDR3aa: ASSLGQGSTGELF
v_gene: TRBV28; d_gene: .; CDR3aa: ASSLDRGSGYGYT
v_gene: TRBV7-9; d_gene: .; CDR3aa: ASSSEGGYT
v_gene: TRBV5-5; d_gene: .; CDR3aa: ASSHVDRMNSPLH
v_gene: TRBV27; d_gene: .; CDR3aa: ASSPLAGELF
v_gene: TRBV25-1; d_gene: TRBD1; CDR3aa: ASSVDRGHDEQY
v_gene: TRBV5-1; d_gene: TRBD1; CDR3aa: ASSKRTGTLANYGYT
v_gene: TRBV30; d_gene: TRBD1; CDR3aa: AWSVQGAGEQF
v_gene: TRBV5-8; d_gene: TRBD2; CDR3aa: ASGGGLWTDTQY
v_gene: TRBV28; d_gene: .; CDR3aa: ASSSSPLNYGYT